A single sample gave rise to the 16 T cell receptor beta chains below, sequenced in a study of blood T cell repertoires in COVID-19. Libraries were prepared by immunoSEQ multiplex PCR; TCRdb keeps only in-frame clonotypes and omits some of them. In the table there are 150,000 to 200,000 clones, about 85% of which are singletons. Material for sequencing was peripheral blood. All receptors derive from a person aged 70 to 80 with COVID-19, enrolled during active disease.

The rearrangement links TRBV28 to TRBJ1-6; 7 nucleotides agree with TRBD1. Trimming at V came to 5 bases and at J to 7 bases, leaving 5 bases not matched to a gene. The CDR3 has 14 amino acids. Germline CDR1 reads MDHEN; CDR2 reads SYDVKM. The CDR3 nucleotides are TGTGCCAGCAGTCCCACAGGGGTCAATTCACCCCTCCACTTT. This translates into CASSPTGVNSPLHF.

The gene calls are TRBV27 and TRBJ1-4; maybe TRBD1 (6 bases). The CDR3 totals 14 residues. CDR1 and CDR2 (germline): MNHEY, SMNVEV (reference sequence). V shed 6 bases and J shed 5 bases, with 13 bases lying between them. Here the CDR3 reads CASSSDRRNEKLFF. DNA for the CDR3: TGTGCCAGCAGCTCAGACAGGCGAAATGAAAAACTGTTTTTT.

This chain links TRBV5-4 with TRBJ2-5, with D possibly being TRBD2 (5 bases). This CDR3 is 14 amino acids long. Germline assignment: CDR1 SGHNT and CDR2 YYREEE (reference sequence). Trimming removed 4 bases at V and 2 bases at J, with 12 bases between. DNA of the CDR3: TGTGCCAGCAGCACGGGGATCTGGCAAGAGACCCAGTACTTC. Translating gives CASSTGIWQETQYF. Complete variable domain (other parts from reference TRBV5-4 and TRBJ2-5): ETGVTQSPTHLIKTRGQQVTLRCSSQSGHNTVSWYQQALGQGPQFIFQYYREEENGRGNFPPRFSGLQFPNYSSELNVNALELDDSALYLCASSTGIWQETQYFGPGTRLLVL.

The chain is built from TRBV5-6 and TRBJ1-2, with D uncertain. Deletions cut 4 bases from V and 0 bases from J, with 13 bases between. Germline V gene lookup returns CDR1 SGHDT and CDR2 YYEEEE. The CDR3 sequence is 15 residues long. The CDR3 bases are TGTGCCAGCAGCACCCCCTCGGGGTCTAACTATGGCTACACCTTC. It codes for CASSTPSGSNYGYTF.

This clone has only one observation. Written as DNA, the CDR3 is TGTGCCAGCCAGACAGGATCCGGCAATCAGCCCCAGCATTTT. Its translation is CASQTGSGNQPQHF. V is TRBV28 and J is TRBJ1-5; D is possibly TRBD1 (6 bases). Germline loops: CDR1 MDHEN, CDR2 SYDVKM. V was pared by 8 bases and J by 2 bases, with 13 bases between. The CDR3 runs 14 residues.

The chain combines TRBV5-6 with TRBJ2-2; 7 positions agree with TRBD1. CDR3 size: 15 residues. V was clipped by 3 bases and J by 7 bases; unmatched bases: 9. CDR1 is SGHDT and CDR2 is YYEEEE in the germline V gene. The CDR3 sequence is CASSSELQGHGELFF. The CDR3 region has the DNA TGTGCCAGCAGCTCAGAGCTACAGGGGCACGGGGAGCTGTTTTTT.

The CDR3: CASSLKTSAAYEQYF. The DNA for the CDR3 is TGTGCCAGCAGCTTGAAGACTAGCGCGGCCTACGAGCAGTACTTC. V gene TRBV11-2 combines with J gene TRBJ2-7, with 8 nucleotides matching TRBD2. CDR1 and CDR2 (germline): SGHAT, FQNNGV. V lost 3 bases to trimming and J lost 2 bases; unmatched junction nucleotides: 6. The CDR3 sequence is 15 residues long. The whole variable domain, filled in from reference TRBV11-2 and TRBJ2-7, reads EAGVAQSPRYKIIEKRQSVAFWCNPISGHATLYWYQQILGQGPKLLIQFQNNGVVDDSQLPKDRFSAERLKGVDSTLKIQPAKLEDSAVYLCASSLKTSAAYEQYFGPGTRLTVT.

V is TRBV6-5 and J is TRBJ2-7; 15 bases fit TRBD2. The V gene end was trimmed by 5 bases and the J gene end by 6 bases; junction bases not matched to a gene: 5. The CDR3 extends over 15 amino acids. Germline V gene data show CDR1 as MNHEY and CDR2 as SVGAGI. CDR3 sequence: CASSPRTSGGGEQYF. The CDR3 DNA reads TGTGCCAGCAGTCCCCGGACTAGCGGGGGGGGCGAGCAGTACTTC.

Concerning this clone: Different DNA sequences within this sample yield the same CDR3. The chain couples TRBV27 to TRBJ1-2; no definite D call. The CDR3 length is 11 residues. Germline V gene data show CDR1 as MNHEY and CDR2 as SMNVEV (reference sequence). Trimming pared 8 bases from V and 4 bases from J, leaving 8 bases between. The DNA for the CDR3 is TGTGCCAGCCTGGGCTCCTATGGCTACACCTTC. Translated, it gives CASLGSYGYTF.

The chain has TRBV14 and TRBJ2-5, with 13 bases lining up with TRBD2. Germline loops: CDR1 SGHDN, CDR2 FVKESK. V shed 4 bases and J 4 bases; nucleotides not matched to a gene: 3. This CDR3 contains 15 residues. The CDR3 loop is CASSPGLAGVETQYF. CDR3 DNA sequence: TGTGCCAGCAGCCCCGGACTAGCGGGAGTAGAGACCCAGTACTTC.

The CDR3 loop reads CASSPPTGRIYEQYF. CDR3 DNA sequence: TGTGCCAGCTCACCCCCGACAGGGAGAATCTACGAGCAGTACTTC. V usage is TRBV18 and J usage is TRBJ2-7; TRBD1 matches 7 bases. The CDR3 runs 15 residues. Germline values: CDR1 KGHSH, CDR2 LQKENI. V gave up 3 bases and J gave up 3 bases; unmatched junction bases: 8.

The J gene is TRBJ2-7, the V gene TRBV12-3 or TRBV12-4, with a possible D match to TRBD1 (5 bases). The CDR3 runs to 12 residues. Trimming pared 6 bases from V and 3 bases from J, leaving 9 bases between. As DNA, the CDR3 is TGTGCCAGCAGGACAGAAAGCTACGAGCAGTACTTC. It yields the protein CASRTESYEQYF.

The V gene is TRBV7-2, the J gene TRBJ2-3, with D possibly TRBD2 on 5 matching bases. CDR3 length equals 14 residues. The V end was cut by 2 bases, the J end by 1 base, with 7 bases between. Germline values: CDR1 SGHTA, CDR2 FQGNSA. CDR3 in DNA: TGTGCCAGCAGCTTATCCGGGGGCACAGATACGCAGTATTTT. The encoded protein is CASSLSGGTDTQYF.

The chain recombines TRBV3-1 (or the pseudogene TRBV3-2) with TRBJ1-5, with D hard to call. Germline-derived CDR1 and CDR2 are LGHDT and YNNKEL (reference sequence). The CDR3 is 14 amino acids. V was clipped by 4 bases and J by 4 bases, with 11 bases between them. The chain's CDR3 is CASSPTSRNQPQHF. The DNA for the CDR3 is TGTGCCAGCAGCCCGACAAGTCGGAATCAGCCCCAGCATTTT.

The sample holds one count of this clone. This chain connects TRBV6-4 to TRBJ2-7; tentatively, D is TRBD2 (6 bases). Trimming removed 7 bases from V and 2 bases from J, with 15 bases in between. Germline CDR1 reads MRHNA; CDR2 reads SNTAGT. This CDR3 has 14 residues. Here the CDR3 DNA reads TGTGCCAGCAACGGAGGGAGTTACCCCTACGAGCAGTACTTC. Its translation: CASNGGSYPYEQYF.

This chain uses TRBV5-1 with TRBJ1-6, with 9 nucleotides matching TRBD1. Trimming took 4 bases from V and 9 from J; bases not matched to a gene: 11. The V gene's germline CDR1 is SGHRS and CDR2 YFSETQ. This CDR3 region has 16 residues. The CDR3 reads CASSREDRGGGSPLHF. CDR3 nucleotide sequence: TGCGCCAGCAGCCGAGAGGACAGGGGCGGAGGTTCACCCCTCCACTTT.